The following is a TCR beta chain sequence with its context. In each case, RNA was isolated and then reverse transcribed into cDNA as the sequencing template. Here immunoSEQ multiplex PCR was the method, and the copy in TCRdb shows in-frame clones only, minus some. The sample has about 120,000 clones, under 65% seen once. The data originate from a study of CD8+ T cells in alopecia areata. Overall study: Tofacitinib ran 6 to 18 months, followed by 6 months off drug.

Germline CDR1 reads LNHNV; CDR2 reads YYDKDF (reference sequence). The CDR3 length is 15 residues. V lost 5 bases and J lost 1, with 14 bases in between. Treatment meaning: oral pan-JAK inhibitor, 5-10 mg twice daily. Specimens obtained from alopecia areata patients comprised lesional scalp punch biopsies and peripheral blood. The authors sorted CD4+ and CD8+ T cells from PBMCs. The chain uses TRBV15 and TRBJ1-2, with D perhaps matching TRBD1 (6 bases). The input for sequencing was CD4+ T cells sorted from blood, taken at week 4, from a patient treated with tofacitinib. The clonotype was recovered from a human donor with alopecia areata. CDR3 DNA sequence: TGTGCCACCAGCGGAGGGGGACACCTTAACTATGGCTACACCTTC. Amino acid sequence: CATSGGGHLNYGYTF.